This T cell receptor beta chain was sequenced in a study of beta chain features in type 1 diabetes. Overall study findings and caveats: Moderate yet significant TCRB CDR3 shortening was seen in Type 1 diabetes patients in all four CD4+ subsets. Healthy donors had naive, central memory and Treg TCRB repertoires that appeared less similar than those seen among patients.

The germline V gene has CDR1 SNHLY and CDR2 FYNNEI. Trimming shortened V by 6 bases and J by 1 base, and 9 bases separated the two germline ends. This CDR3 region has 13 residues. Remarks on this clone: Its antigen is unknown.

Expressed TCRB transcripts got sequenced, as all isolated RNA was reverse transcribed. Naive, central memory and regulatory T cell samples averaged about 3.5 million reads. Repertoires were generated with immunoSEQ multiplex PCR, while TCRdb's copy carries only in-frame clones and drops some. The repertoire holds roughly 230,000 clones, with about 10% as singletons. The specimen sequenced was naive CD4+ T cells from blood. V and J are TRBV2 and TRBJ1-1, with a tentative D call TRBD1 (6 bases). The clonotype comes from a woman aged 18-29 years in good health. The CDR3 loop is CASRLTGNTEAFF. In DNA, the CDR3 is TGTGCCAGCAGATTGACAGGGAACACTGAAGCTTTCTTT.